The sequence of this TCR beta chain was determined in a study of blood T cell repertoires in COVID-19. Study information: Donors in the United States, Italy and Spain gave samples during acute or convalescent COVID-19.

As originally analysed: Amplifying reference gene primers gave estimates of nucleated cell counts. Repertoires were generated with immunoSEQ multiplex PCR, while TCRdb's copy carries only in-frame clones and drops some. The V and J calls and clone size were taken over from that table, and D and trimming were inferred from the DNA. Of roughly 400,000 clones detected, roughly 90% appear once; the ten largest clones hold around 0.86%. Participant reports of clinical history set cohort assignment. The germline V gene has CDR1 SGHRS and CDR2 YFSETQ. This CDR3 comprises 15 residues. Trimming pared 1 base from V and 4 bases from J, leaving 11 bases between.

This sequence originates from a woman aged 40 to 50 who had been exposed to COVID-19. The sequenced sample was PBMCs or T cells enriched from blood (not recorded which). This sequence joins TRBV5-1 and TRBJ1-4; D uncertain. The CDR3, as DNA: TGCGCCAGCAGCTTGACGGGGTCCTTTAATGAAAAACTGTTTTTT. Encoded protein: CASSLTGSFNEKLFF.